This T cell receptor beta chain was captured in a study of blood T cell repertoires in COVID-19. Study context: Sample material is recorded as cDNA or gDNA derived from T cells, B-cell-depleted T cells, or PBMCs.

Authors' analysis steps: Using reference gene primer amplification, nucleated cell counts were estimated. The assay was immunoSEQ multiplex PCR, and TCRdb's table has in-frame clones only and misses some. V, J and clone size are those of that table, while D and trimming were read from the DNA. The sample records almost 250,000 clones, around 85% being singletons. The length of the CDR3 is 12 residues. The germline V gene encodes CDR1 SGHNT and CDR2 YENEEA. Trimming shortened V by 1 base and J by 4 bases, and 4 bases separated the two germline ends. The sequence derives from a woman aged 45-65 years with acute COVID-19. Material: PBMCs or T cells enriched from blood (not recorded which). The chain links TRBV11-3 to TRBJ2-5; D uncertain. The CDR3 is CASSLGAETQYF. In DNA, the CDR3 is TGTGCCAGCAGCTTAGGGGCAGAGACCCAGTACTTC.